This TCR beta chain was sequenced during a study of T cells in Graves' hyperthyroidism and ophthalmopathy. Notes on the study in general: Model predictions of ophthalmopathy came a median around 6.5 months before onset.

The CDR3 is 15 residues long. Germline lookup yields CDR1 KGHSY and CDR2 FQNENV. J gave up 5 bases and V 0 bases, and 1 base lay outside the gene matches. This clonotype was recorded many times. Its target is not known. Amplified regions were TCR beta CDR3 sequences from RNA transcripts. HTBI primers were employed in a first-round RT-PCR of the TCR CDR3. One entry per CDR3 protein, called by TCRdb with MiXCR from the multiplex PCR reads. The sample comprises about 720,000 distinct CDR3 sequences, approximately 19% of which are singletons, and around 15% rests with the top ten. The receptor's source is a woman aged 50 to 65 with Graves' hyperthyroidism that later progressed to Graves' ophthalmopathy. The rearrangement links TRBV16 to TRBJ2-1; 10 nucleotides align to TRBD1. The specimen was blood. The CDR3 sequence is CASSQSGQGDNEQFF. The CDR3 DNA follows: TGTGCCAGCAGCCAATCAGGACAGGGGGACAATGAGCAGTTCTTC.